A single sample gave rise to the 13 T cell receptor beta chains below, sequenced in a study of T cell responses to AZD1222 COVID-19 vaccine. Libraries were prepared by immunoSEQ multiplex PCR; TCRdb keeps only in-frame clonotypes and omits some of them. The sample comprises about 140,000 clones, 93% of which are singletons, and less than 0.95% rests with the top ten. The sample consisted of peripheral blood, taken on day 0 of MenACWY control vaccination. The receptors come from an adult in good health.

The chain has TRBV9 and TRBJ2-5; D might be TRBD2 (5 bases). This CDR3 comprises 15 residues. Germline V lookup: CDR1 SGDLS, CDR2 YYNGEE. Trimming took off 4 bases at V and 3 bases at J, with 16 bases between the two ends. The CDR3, as DNA: TGTGCCAGCAGCCTAGAGGGTCTTGTTAAAGAGACCCAGTACTTC. The encoded protein is CASSLEGLVKETQYF.

The rearrangement joins TRBV5-1 to TRBJ1-6; D is unresolved. Germline-derived CDR1 and CDR2 are SGHRS and YFSETQ. The ends were cut back, 2 bases at V and 2 bases at J, with 8 bases in the middle. The CDR3 sequence is 15 residues long. CDR3 in amino acids: CASSFPGTYNSPLHF. CDR3 sequence (DNA): TGCGCCAGCAGCTTTCCCGGAACCTATAATTCACCCCTCCACTTT.

The chain is built from TRBV19 and TRBJ1-3; D is perhaps TRBD1 (5 bases). This CDR3 contains 14 residues. V shed 6 bases and J shed 0 bases, with 9 bases lying between them. Germline V gene sequence: CDR1 LNHDA, CDR2 SQIVND (reference sequence). CDR3 in DNA: TGTGCCAGTAGGGAGACAGTCTCTGGAAACACCATATATTTT. This sequence encodes CASRETVSGNTIYF.

The genes are TRBV5-4 and TRBJ2-6; D uncertain. Between the trimmed V and J ends, which lost 4 bases and 1 base, there was a span of 12 bases. The CDR3 has 16 amino acids. Germline V gives CDR1 SGHNT, CDR2 YYREEE (reference sequence). The DNA for the CDR3 is TGTGCCAGCAGCGACGAACTGGGTTCTGGGGCCAACGTCCTGACTTTC. This encodes CASSDELGSGANVLTF. Full variable domain (remainder filled in from reference TRBV5-4 and TRBJ2-6): ETGVTQSPTHLIKTRGQQVTLRCSSQSGHNTVSWYQQALGQGPQFIFQYYREEENGRGNFPPRFSGLQFPNYSSELNVNALELDDSALYLCASSDELGSGANVLTFGAGSRLTVL.

In its sample, this clone was seen once. In DNA, the CDR3 is TGCGCCAGCAGCTTGGGGGGACAGGGGGCGAGTGGCTACACCTTC. Protein: CASSLGGQGASGYTF. The chain recombines TRBV5-1 with TRBJ1-2; TRBD1 agrees at 12 bases. Trimming cost V 0 bases and J 7 bases; bases outside gene matches: 4. CDR3 length: 15 amino acids. CDR1 SGHRS and CDR2 YFSETQ come from the germline V gene.

This sequence joins TRBV5-6 and TRBJ1-1, with D possibly matching TRBD1 (5 bases). This CDR3 spans 15 amino acids. CDR1 and CDR2 from the germline V gene are SGHDT and YYEEEE. V was shortened by 1 base and J by 4 bases, with 14 bases between the two germline ends. CDR3 protein: CASSLRGVGSTEAFF. CDR3 DNA: TGTGCCAGCAGCTTGAGGGGAGTCGGAAGCACTGAAGCTTTCTTT.

The rearrangement uses TRBV16 and TRBJ1-1; D is possibly TRBD1 (5 bases). Germline V lookup: CDR1 KGHSY, CDR2 FQNENV. The CDR3 runs 12 residues. Trimming shortened V by 4 bases and J by 8 bases, and 11 bases separated the two germline ends. Written as DNA, the CDR3 is TGTGCCAGCAGCCCAGGGACGGCCGAAGCTTTCTTT. Residues: CASSPGTAEAFF.

The chain recombines TRBV3-1 (or the pseudogene TRBV3-2) with TRBJ1-1; no reliable D call. This CDR3 has 11 amino acids. Germline V gene sequence: CDR1 LGHDT, CDR2 YNNKEL (reference sequence). Deletions cut 1 base from V and 10 bases from J, with 7 bases between. CDR3: CASSQGYGAFF. DNA of the CDR3: TGTGCCAGCAGCCAAGGGTATGGAGCTTTCTTT.

CDR3 in amino acids: CASSYTYTDTQYF. The CDR3 bases are TGTGCCAGCAGTTACACCTACACAGATACGCAGTATTTT. The J gene is TRBJ2-3, the V gene TRBV6-2 or TRBV6-3; unclear D gene. CDR1 is MNHEY, CDR2 SVGEGT, per germline. CDR3 length: 13 residues. The V end was cut by 2 bases, the J end by 2 bases, with 5 bases between.

This sequence joins TRBV5-4 and TRBJ2-3, with D unresolved. From germline, CDR1 is SGHNT and CDR2 YYREEE (reference sequence). This CDR3 is 14 amino acids long. V gave up 4 bases and J gave up 0 bases, with 9 bases separating them. CDR3 region: CASSAEDSTDTQYF. DNA of the CDR3: TGTGCCAGCAGCGCAGAGGACAGCACAGATACGCAGTATTTT. Full variable domain (outside the CDR3, taken from reference TRBV5-4 and TRBJ2-3): ETGVTQSPTHLIKTRGQQVTLRCSSQSGHNTVSWYQQALGQGPQFIFQYYREEENGRGNFPPRFSGLQFPNYSSELNVNALELDDSALYLCASSAEDSTDTQYFGPGTRLTVL.

The chain links TRBV6-5 to TRBJ1-1; 7 bases line up with TRBD1. Trimming at V came to 2 bases and at J to 5 bases, leaving 8 bases not matched to a gene. The CDR3 length is 15 residues. Germline V gene lookup returns CDR1 MNHEY and CDR2 SVGAGI. CDR3 DNA sequence: TGTGCCAGCAGTTACACGGGACAGTTACGGACTGAAGCTTTCTTT. The encoded protein is CASSYTGQLRTEAFF.

The V call is TRBV19, the J call TRBJ1-2; D might be TRBD1 (5 bases). Germline lookup yields CDR1 LNHDA and CDR2 SQIVND (reference sequence). The CDR3 has 15 amino acids. Trimming removed 5 bases at V and 2 bases at J, with 15 bases between. The CDR3 here is CASSDSGTFNYGYTF. Written as DNA, the CDR3 is TGTGCCAGTAGTGATTCCGGGACGTTCAACTATGGCTACACCTTC.

The chain recombines TRBV2 with TRBJ2-7; the match to TRBD2 covers 7 bases. J was trimmed by 4 bases and V by 7 bases; bases with no gene match: 10. The length of the CDR3 is 14 residues. Looked up from germline, CDR1 is SNHLY and CDR2 is FYNNEI. The CDR3 nucleotides are TGTGCCAGCAAAGGGGTCGGGGGGATGTACGAGCAGTACTTC. Protein sequence: CASKGVGGMYEQYF.